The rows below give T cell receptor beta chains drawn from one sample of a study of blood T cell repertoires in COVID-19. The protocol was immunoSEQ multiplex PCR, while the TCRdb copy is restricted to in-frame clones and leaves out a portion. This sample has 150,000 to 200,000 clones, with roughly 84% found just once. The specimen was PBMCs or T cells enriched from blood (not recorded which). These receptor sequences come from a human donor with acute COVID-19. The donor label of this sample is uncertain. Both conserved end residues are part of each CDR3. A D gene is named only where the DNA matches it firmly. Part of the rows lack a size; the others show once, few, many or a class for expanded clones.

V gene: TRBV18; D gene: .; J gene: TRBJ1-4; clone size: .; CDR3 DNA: TGTGCCAGCTCCCTCGGGACTGGTGAAAAACTGTTTTTT; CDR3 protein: CASSLGTGEKLFF
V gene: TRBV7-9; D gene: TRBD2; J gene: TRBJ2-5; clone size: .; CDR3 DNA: TGTGCCAGCAGCGCACGAGCGGGGTTAGAGACCCAGTACTTC; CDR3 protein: CASSARAGLETQYF
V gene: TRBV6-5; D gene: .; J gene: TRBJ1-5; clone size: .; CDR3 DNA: TGTGCCAGCAGGGCGACAGTAAAATCCGAAGAGCCCCAGCATTTT; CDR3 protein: CASRATVKSEEPQHF
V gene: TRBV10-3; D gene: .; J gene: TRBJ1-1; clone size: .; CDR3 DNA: TGTGCCATCAGTGACAGGAAAAACACTGAAGCTTTCTTT; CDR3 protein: CAISDRKNTEAFF
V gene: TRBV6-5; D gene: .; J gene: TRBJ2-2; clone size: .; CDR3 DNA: TGTGCCAGCCAGCGGTCACGGGACACCGGGGAGCTGTTTTTT; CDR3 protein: CASQRSRDTGELFF
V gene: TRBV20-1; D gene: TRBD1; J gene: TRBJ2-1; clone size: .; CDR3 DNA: TGCAGTGCTAGTCCCGACAGGGTCACGAACAATGAGCAGTTCTTC; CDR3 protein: CSASPDRVTNNEQFF
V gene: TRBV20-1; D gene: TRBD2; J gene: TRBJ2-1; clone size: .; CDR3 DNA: TGCAGTGCTAGTGCGGGGGGCCAGATGAATGAGCAGTTCTTC; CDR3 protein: CSASAGGQMNEQFF
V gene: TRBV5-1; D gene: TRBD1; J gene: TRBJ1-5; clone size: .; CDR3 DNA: TGCGCCAGCAGCCCAGGGGGGACAGGGGCCTACACGGGCAATCAGCCCCAGCATTTT; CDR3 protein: CASSPGGTGAYTGNQPQHF
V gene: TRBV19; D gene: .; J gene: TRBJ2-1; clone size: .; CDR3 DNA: TGTGCCAGTAGTATTTTGGGGAGCTCCTACAATGAGCAGTTCTTC; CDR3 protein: CASSILGSSYNEQFF
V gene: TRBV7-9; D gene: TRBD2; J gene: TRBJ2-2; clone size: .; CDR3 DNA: TGTGCCAGCAGCTTGAGGGACGGGGGGACCGGGGAGCTGTTTTTT; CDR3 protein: CASSLRDGGTGELFF
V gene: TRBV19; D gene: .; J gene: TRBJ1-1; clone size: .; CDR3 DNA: TGTGCCAGTAGTATCGGGAAGAACACTGAAGCTTTCTTT; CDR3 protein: CASSIGKNTEAFF
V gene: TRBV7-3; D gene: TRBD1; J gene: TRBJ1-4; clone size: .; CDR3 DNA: TGTGCCAGCAGCGCGCAGGGGGGTGAAAAACTGTTTTTT; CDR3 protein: CASSAQGGEKLFF
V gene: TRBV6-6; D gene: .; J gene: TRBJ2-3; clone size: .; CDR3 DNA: TGTGCCAGCAAGGGAGGTAGCACAGATACGCAGTATTTT; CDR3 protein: CASKGGSTDTQYF
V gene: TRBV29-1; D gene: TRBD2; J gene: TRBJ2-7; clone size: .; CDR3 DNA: TGCAGCGTTCCCAGCGGGGGGGCCACCTACGAGCAGTACTTC; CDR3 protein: CSVPSGGATYEQYF
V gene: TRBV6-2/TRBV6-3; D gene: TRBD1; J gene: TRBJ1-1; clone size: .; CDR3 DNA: TGTGCCAGCAGTCGCTGGGACAGGGTAAGGAGCACTGAAGCTTTCTTT; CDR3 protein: CASSRWDRVRSTEAFF
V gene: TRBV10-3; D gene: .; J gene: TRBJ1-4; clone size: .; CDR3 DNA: TGTGCCACAGCGGGCCCCACTAATGAAAAACTGTTTTTT; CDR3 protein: CATAGPTNEKLFF
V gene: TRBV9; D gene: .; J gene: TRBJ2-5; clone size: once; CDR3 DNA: TGTGCCAGCAGCGAAATGGGACACACCCTGGGGGAGACCCAGTACTTC; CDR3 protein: CASSEMGHTLGETQYF
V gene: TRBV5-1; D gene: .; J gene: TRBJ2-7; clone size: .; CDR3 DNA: TGCGCCAGCAGCTTGGCCTTTAACAGGGCGCCCGCCGAGCAGTACTTC; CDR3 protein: CASSLAFNRAPAEQYF
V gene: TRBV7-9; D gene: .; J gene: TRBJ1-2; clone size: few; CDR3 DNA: TGTGCCAGCAGCTTGGGTCGGGATAGGGGCTACACCTTC; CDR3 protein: CASSLGRDRGYTF
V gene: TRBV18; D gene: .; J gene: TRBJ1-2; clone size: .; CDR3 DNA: TGTGCCAGCTCAAACGACATGGGCTATGGCTACACCTTC; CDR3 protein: CASSNDMGYGYTF
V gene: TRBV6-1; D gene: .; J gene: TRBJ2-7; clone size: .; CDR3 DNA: TGTGCCAGCAGTGAAGGGTGGACAGAGTCCTACGAGCAGTACTTC; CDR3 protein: CASSEGWTESYEQYF
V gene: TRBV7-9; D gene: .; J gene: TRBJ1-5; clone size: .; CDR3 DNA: TGTGCCAGCAGCTTTCTCGGGGGCAATCAGCCCCAGCATTTT; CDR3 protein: CASSFLGGNQPQHF
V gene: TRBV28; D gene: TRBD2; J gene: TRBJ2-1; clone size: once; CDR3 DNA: TGTGCCAGCAGTTCCCCTCCCTCAGGGAGGGATGAGCAGTTCTTC; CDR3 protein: CASSSPPSGRDEQFF
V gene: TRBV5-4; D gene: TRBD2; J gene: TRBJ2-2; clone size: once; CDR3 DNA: TGTGCCAGCAGCTTGGTACTAGCGCGGAACACCGGGGAGCTGTTTTTT; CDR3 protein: CASSLVLARNTGELFF
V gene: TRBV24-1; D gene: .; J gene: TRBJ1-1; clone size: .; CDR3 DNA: TGTGCCACCAGTGCCCATGTTGGGGGGGCCGCTTTCTTT; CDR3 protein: CATSAHVGGAAFF
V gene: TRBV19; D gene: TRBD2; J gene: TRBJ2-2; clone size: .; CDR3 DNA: TGTGCCAGTAGTACCTCCGGGGGGACCGGGGAGCTGTTTTTT; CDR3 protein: CASSTSGGTGELFF